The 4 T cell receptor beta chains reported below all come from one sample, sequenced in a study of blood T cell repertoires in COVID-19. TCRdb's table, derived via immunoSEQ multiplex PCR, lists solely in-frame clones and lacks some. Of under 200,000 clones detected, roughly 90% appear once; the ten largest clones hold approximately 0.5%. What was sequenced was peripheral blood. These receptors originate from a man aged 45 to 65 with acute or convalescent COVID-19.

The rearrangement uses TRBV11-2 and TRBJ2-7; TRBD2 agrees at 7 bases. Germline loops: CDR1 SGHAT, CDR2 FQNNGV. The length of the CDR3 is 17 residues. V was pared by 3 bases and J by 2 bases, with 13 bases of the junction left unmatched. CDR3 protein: CASSFGGFRLHAYEQYF. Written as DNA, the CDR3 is TGTGCCAGCAGCTTCGGGGGGTTTAGACTGCACGCCTACGAGCAGTACTTC.

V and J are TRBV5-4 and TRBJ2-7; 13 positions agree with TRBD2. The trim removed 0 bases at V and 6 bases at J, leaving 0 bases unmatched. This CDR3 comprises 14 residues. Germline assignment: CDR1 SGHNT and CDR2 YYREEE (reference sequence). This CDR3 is CASSLGLAGGEQYF. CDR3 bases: TGTGCCAGCAGCTTGGGACTAGCGGGAGGCGAGCAGTACTTC.

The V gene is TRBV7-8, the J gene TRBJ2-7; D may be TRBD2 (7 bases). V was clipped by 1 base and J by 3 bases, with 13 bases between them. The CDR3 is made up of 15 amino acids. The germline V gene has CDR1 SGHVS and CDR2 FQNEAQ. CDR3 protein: CASSLEGGAYYEQYV. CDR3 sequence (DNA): TGTGCCAGCAGCTTAGAAGGGGGGGCCTACTACGAGCAGTACGTC.

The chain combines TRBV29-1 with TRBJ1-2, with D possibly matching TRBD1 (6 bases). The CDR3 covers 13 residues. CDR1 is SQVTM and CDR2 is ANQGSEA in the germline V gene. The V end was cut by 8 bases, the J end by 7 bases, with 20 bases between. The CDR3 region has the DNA TGCAGCTACAATAGAGGGGGTGCAAGTGGCTACACCTTC. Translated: CSYNRGGASGYTF.